This TCR beta chain stems from a study of breast tumors, draining lymph nodes, adjacent tissues. Study observations and caveats: Tumor T cell lymph node origin was a supported hypothesis, not proven.

Samples came from axillary lymph nodes draining the breast cancer. In TCRdb, the multiplex PCR reads were re-called with MiXCR into one record per CDR3 protein. The repertoire has 270,000 or so distinct CDR3 sequences, 30% of them found once; the top ten carry 1.1%. The J segment lost 4 bases and the V segment lost 2 bases, leaving 1 base of the junction unmatched. This CDR3 is built from 15 residues. Germline values: CDR1 WNHNN, CDR2 SYGVQD (reference sequence). This clonotype was seen repeatedly, ten times or more. Its antigen is unknown. This clonotype was obtained from a female donor with breast cancer. Some clones in this sample may be carry-over from other donors' samples. The chain carries TRBV10-1 and TRBJ2-5; the match to TRBD2 covers 13 bases. Sequences were obtained from axillary lymph node tissue. The CDR3 spells CASSERLAGGETQYF. The CDR3 DNA sequence: TGCGCCAGCAGTGAGCGACTAGCGGGGGGAGAGACCCAGTACTTC.